This record concerns one T cell receptor (beta chain) sequence. Its antigen is currently not known. Per-base quality was not reported, and no clone a single base away is much larger than it. The sample belongs to a study of blood T cell repertoires in COVID-19 (dated by TCRdb to 2020 to 2022). For context, the study as a whole: The collaborator samples originated in the United States, Italy and Spain and spanned the acute and convalescent phases of COVID-19. Nearly every sample came with metadata listing a de-identified subject ID, COVID-19 status, age in years and sex. Subjects who had been exposed to COVID-19, were actively infected with it, or had recovered from it provided the deeply sampled blood TCRbeta repertoires that made up the dataset. A freely available public database, intended as a resource for researchers studying the immune response to SARS-CoV-2, is where the repertoires were released. Samples were obtained from the ongoing ImmuneRACE study (first 160 participants) and from about 1,300 subjects provided by 6 global collaborators. HLA class I and class II types, where available, came from metadata supplied by the sample provider rather than from assay-based typing. The material from the prospective study consisted of cDNA or gDNA derived from T cells, B-cell-depleted T cells, or PBMCs.

Overall study results and their limits: How much clinical and demographic metadata was included differed by source and by participant, and the metadata was provided uncurated.

Enrolling through a virtual design, the prospective study's participants ranged in age from roughly 18 to 95 years and lived across approximately 25 United States geographic areas. Cohort assignment in the prospective study relied on participant-reported clinical history from a screening survey and a study questionnaire. Recovered participants in ImmuneRACE Cohort 3 were defined as having two consecutive negative NP/OP PCR tests, clearance from a healthcare professional, or resolution of symptoms. Each participant in the prospective study had whole blood, serum and a nasopharyngeal or oropharyngeal swab collected by mobile phlebotomists. Participants in the prospective study had the option to provide additional blood draws and questionnaires over a 2-month period. Prospective study blood samples were shipped either frozen or at room temperature before DNA extraction. For this chain, trimming is 4 bases at the V end and 3 bases at the J end, and the number of junction bases without a gene match is 10. The CDR3 has 17 amino acids, counting the end cysteine and phenylalanine. Of the read, only the CDR3 DNA is kept; its 51 bases are in frame from base 1. From the germline V gene, CDR1 is SGHTA and CDR2 is FQGTGA.

The immunoSEQ Assay, a bias-controlled multiplex PCR, was used to amplify TCRbeta CDR3 regions from genomic DNA. As for the original processing: The number of nucleated cells in each sample was estimated from the amplification of reference gene primers within the assay. Sequence reads were collapsed and filtered to measure the absolute abundance of every unique TCRbeta CDR3 rearrangement. Productive Simpson clonality was computed per sample as the square root of Simpson's diversity index over productive rearrangements. Drawn from immuneACCESS, this table holds only the in-frame rearrangements with V and J called that TCRdb kept. Clones are partly lost; checked studies trace under half to an unresolved V gene and leave the rest unexplained. The DNA was the basis for D and trimming; V, J and clone size are from that table. Across this sample there are under 300,000 clones, with around 82% seen only once. 3.4% of the sample is taken by the ten largest.

Recombination connected TRBV7-3 to TRBJ2-3; a stretch of 10 junction bases matches TRBD2. This clonotype was obtained from a man between 45 and 60 years old who had recovered from COVID-19. Material: PBMCs or T cells enriched from blood (not recorded which). The CDR3 is CASSSQRGGALTDTQYF. The sequenced DNA is TGTGCCAGCAGCTCCCAGCGGGGGGGTGCGTTGACAGATACGCAGTATTTT.